These 31 T cell receptor beta chains came from one sample sequenced in a study of blood T cell repertoires in COVID-19. The assay was immunoSEQ multiplex PCR, and TCRdb's table has in-frame clones only and misses some. The profile shows approximately 210,000 clones, about 90% of them singletons. The sequenced sample was peripheral blood. The receptors originated from a young man with active or convalescent COVID-19.

The chain combines TRBV29-1 with TRBJ2-1; 14 bases map to TRBD2. CDR3 length equals 16 residues. Trimming at V came to 6 bases and at J to 4 bases, leaving 8 bases not matched to a gene. Germline CDR1 SQVTM, CDR2 ANQGSEA. CDR3 sequence reads: CSVNGLAGGGYNEQFF. CDR3 DNA: TGCAGCGTCAACGGACTAGCGGGAGGTGGGTACAATGAGCAGTTCTTC.

V gene TRBV24-1 combines with J gene TRBJ2-3; 7 bases align to TRBD1. J gave up 2 bases and V 3 bases, and 4 bases lay outside the gene matches. Per the germline V gene, CDR1 is KGHDR and CDR2 is SFDVKD. The CDR3 runs to 15 residues. In DNA, the CDR3 is TGTGCCACCAGTGATCGGGACAGCCACACAGATACGCAGTATTTT. Its translation: CATSDRDSHTDTQYF.

The CDR3 loop reads CASSRSQGNTEAFF. CDR3 DNA sequence: TGTGCCAGCAGCCGCTCACAGGGCAACACTGAAGCTTTCTTT. This sequence joins TRBV3-1 (or the pseudogene TRBV3-2) and TRBJ1-1; possibly TRBD1 for D (6 bases). The CDR3 extends over 14 amino acids. V gave up 4 bases and J gave up 2 bases, with 11 bases separating them. Germline V gene data show CDR1 as LGHDT and CDR2 as YNNKEL (reference sequence).

The chain carries TRBV2 and TRBJ1-1; D ambiguous. Between the trimmed V and J ends, which lost 5 bases and 4 bases, there was a span of 14 bases. The germline V gene encodes CDR1 SNHLY and CDR2 FYNNEI. CDR3 length: 14 amino acids. This CDR3 reads CASSSRSNPTEAFF. DNA for the CDR3: TGTGCCAGCAGTTCCCGTTCTAATCCCACTGAAGCTTTCTTT.

V gene TRBV6-6 combines with J gene TRBJ1-5; D ambiguous. V was trimmed by 6 bases and J by 0 bases, leaving 9 bases between them. The CDR3 length is 14 residues. CDR1 MNHNY and CDR2 SVGAGI come from the germline V gene (reference sequence). The CDR3 nucleotides are TGTGCCAGCAGACAGCAGGATAGCAATCAGCCCCAGCATTTT. Translating gives CASRQQDSNQPQHF.

The chain links TRBV30 to TRBJ2-3; 8 nucleotides align to TRBD2. This CDR3 contains 16 residues. V shed 0 bases and J 2 bases; nucleotides not matched to a gene: 7. Germline values: CDR1 GTSNPN, CDR2 SVGIG (reference sequence). In DNA form, the CDR3 reads TGTGCCTGGAGTGTACGAGCGGGGGCGGTCACAGATACGCAGTATTTT. As protein: CAWSVRAGAVTDTQYF.

The gene calls are TRBV7-8 and TRBJ2-7; the match to TRBD1 covers 7 bases. V gave up 3 bases and J gave up 1 base; unmatched junction bases: 3. Per the germline V gene, CDR1 is SGHVS and CDR2 is FQNEAQ. This CDR3 contains 14 residues. DNA of the CDR3: TGTGCCAGCAGCTTCGGGACAGCTTCCTACGAGCAGTACTTC. Its translation: CASSFGTASYEQYF.

This clone has a single count. The chain carries TRBV19 and TRBJ2-7, with TRBD1 matching over 7 bases. V shed 6 bases, J shed 1 base, and the junction held 18 bases outside the gene matches. The CDR3 consists of 18 residues. Germline lookup yields CDR1 LNHDA and CDR2 SQIVND (reference sequence). CDR3 nucleotide sequence: TGTGCCAGTAGGACAAGGCCATCTGCAGGACAGGCTTCCTACGAGCAGTACTTC. This codes for CASRTRPSAGQASYEQYF.

J is TRBJ1-1 and V is TRBV21-1; TRBD1, the table's D call, was not compared with the DNA. TRBV21-1 is listed as a pseudogene. This CDR3 has 21 amino acids. The CDR3 coding sequence is TGTGCCAGCAGCACTTCAACCGGGACAGGGGGGTTCGGGCCCCGGGGCACTGAAGCTTTCTTT. It yields the protein CASSTSTGTGGFGPRGTEAFF.

This sequence joins TRBV5-8 and TRBJ2-1; perhaps TRBD1 as D (6 bases). Trimming pared 4 bases from V and 1 base from J, leaving 18 bases between. This CDR3 contains 17 residues. The V gene's germline CDR1 is SGHTS and CDR2 YDEGEE. The CDR3 protein is CASSPLQGTQSYNEQFF. For the CDR3, the DNA is TGTGCCAGCAGCCCCCTACAGGGTACCCAATCCTACAATGAGCAGTTCTTC.

The genes are TRBV9 and TRBJ2-2; 9 bases map to TRBD1. Germline CDR1 reads SGDLS; CDR2 reads YYNGEE. The trim removed 4 bases at V and 1 base at J, leaving 2 bases unmatched. The CDR3 is 15 amino acids. The CDR3 coding sequence is TGTGCCAGCAGCCGGACAGGGGAGAACACCGGGGAGCTGTTTTTT. Residues: CASSRTGENTGELFF.

This chain connects TRBV15 to TRBJ1-1; no firm D call. Per the germline V gene, CDR1 is LNHNV and CDR2 is YYDKDF (reference sequence). V gave up 0 bases and J gave up 0 bases, with 8 bases separating them. The length of the CDR3 is 15 residues. In DNA, the CDR3 is TGTGCCACCAGCAGAGAGTGGGCTATGAACACTGAAGCTTTCTTT. Residues: CATSREWAMNTEAFF.

The rearrangement joins TRBV6-2 or TRBV6-3 to TRBJ2-4; TRBD2 might be the D (5 bases). In germline, CDR1 is MNHEY, CDR2 SVGEGT. Trimming left V 2 bases short and J 8 bases short, with 16 bases between. The CDR3 loop spans 15 amino acids. The DNA for the CDR3 is TGTGCCAGCAGTTACCCTTACCCACTAGAGGACATTCAGTACTTC. Translated: CASSYPYPLEDIQYF.

This sequence joins TRBV24-1 and TRBJ2-1; TRBD1 agrees at 8 bases. Germline CDR1 and CDR2: KGHDR and SFDVKD. The CDR3 extends over 16 amino acids. V was clipped by 0 bases and J by 8 bases; unmatched bases: 8. The CDR3 bases are TGTGCCACCAGTGATTTGGGGACAGGCGATAACGATGAGCAGTTCTTC. This translates into CATSDLGTGDNDEQFF.

The rearrangement joins TRBV19 to TRBJ1-3; TRBD1 matches at 7 bases. J was trimmed by 5 bases and V by 8 bases; bases with no gene match: 9. This CDR3 spans 14 amino acids. Germline loops: CDR1 LNHDA, CDR2 SQIVND (reference sequence). CDR3 sequence: CASQPGQSRNTIYF. The CDR3 coding sequence is TGTGCCAGTCAACCGGGACAGTCTAGAAACACCATATATTTT.

This rearrangement joins TRBV24-1 to TRBJ1-2; 11 bases are shared with TRBD1. Germline lookup yields CDR1 KGHDR and CDR2 SFDVKD. The CDR3 is made up of 15 amino acids. The trim removed 3 bases at V and 8 bases at J, leaving 7 bases unmatched. In nucleotides, the CDR3 is TGTGCCACCAGTGATCGGGGACAGGGGGTAAGCGGCTACACCTTC. Residues: CATSDRGQGVSGYTF.

This clone was seen once. The J gene is TRBJ1-5, the V gene TRBV19; no clear D gene. The V gene's germline CDR1 is LNHDA and CDR2 SQIVND (reference sequence). Trimming removed 0 bases at V and 5 bases at J, with 8 bases between. The CDR3 is made up of 14 amino acids. CDR3 sequence reads: CASSIDSPDQPQHF. The CDR3 nucleotides are TGTGCCAGTAGTATAGATAGTCCCGATCAGCCCCAGCATTTT.

This clone was found once. V is TRBV14 and J is TRBJ2-1; 16 bases are a match to TRBD2. The CDR3 length is 18 residues. Germline trimming cut 3 bases from V and 4 bases from J; bases unmatched to any gene: 6. The germline CDR1 and CDR2 sequences are SGHDN and FVKESK. In DNA, the CDR3 is TGTGCCAGCAGCCAGGGACTAGCGGGAGGGCCCCGGTACAATGAGCAGTTCTTC. Translating it yields CASSQGLAGGPRYNEQFF. Filled out from reference TRBV14 and TRBJ2-1, the complete variable domain reads EAGVTQFPSHSVIEKGQTVTLRCDPISGHDNLYWYRRVMGKEIKFLLHFVKESKQDESGMPNNRFLAERTGGTYSTLKVQPAELEDSGVYFCASSQGLAGGPRYNEQFFGPGTRLTVL.

This chain joins TRBV10-3 and TRBJ2-7; 12 positions agree with TRBD2. CDR3 length: 13 residues. Germline trimming cut 11 bases from V and 2 bases from J; bases unmatched to any gene: 4. Germline CDR1 is ENHRY and CDR2 is SYGVKD. The CDR3 bases are TGTGCCTCCCGGACTAGCGGGACCTACGAGCAGTACTTC. It translates to CASRTSGTYEQYF.

The CDR3 nucleotides are TGTGCCAGCCAGCCAGGGGGCTCGAGCAATCAGCCCCAGCATTTT. Translation: CASQPGGSSNQPQHF. The genes are TRBV27 and TRBJ1-5, with 8 bases lining up with TRBD1. Germline values: CDR1 MNHEY, CDR2 SMNVEV (reference sequence). The V segment lost 8 bases and the J segment 1 base; nucleotides outside the gene matches: 7. The CDR3 has 15 residues.

The chain joins TRBV29-1 to TRBJ2-7; 10 bases map to TRBD2. Germline assignment: CDR1 SQVTM and CDR2 ANQGSEA. The V segment lost 5 bases and the J segment 3 bases; nucleotides outside the gene matches: 13. The CDR3 length is 16 residues. Here the CDR3 reads CSVSGPSGSSNYEQYF. CDR3 in DNA: TGCAGCGTTTCCGGGCCTAGCGGGAGTAGTAACTACGAGCAGTACTTC.

This chain connects TRBV6-2 or TRBV6-3 to TRBJ1-2; possibly TRBD1 for D (5 bases). Trimming cost V 6 bases and J 8 bases, with 13 bases left between them. The CDR3 spans 12 residues. CDR1 MNHEY and CDR2 SVGEGT come from the germline V gene. In nucleotides, the CDR3 is TGTGCCAGCAGCCCTAGGACATCGGGCTACACCTTC. Protein: CASSPRTSGYTF.

J is TRBJ2-1 and V is TRBV7-2; 16 nucleotides match TRBD2. The CDR3 loop spans 18 amino acids. The trim removed 0 bases at V and 6 bases at J, leaving 5 bases unmatched. The germline CDR1 and CDR2 sequences are SGHTA and FQGNSA. In DNA form, the CDR3 reads TGTGCCAGCAGCTTAGCACCAGGGACTAGCGGGAGGGCCAATGAGCAGTTCTTC. Translated: CASSLAPGTSGRANEQFF.

The chain is built from TRBV19 and TRBJ2-2; TRBD1 agrees at 9 bases. Germline lookup yields CDR1 LNHDA and CDR2 SQIVND (reference sequence). The ends lost 4 bases at V and 0 bases at J; junction bases unmatched: 3. The CDR3 extends over 16 amino acids. CDR3 coding DNA: TGTGCCAGTAGTAGGGGGACAGGGCCGAACACCGGGGAGCTGTTTTTT. It specifies CASSRGTGPNTGELFF.

This clone was counted a single time. The chain joins TRBV7-2 to TRBJ2-1; 7 bases map to TRBD1. V lost 2 bases and J lost 3; bases outside the gene matches: 7. Germline assignment: CDR1 SGHTA and CDR2 FQGNSA. The CDR3 loop spans 16 amino acids. The CDR3, as DNA: TGTGCCAGCAGCTTACAGACAGGGAATTTCTACAATGAGCAGTTCTTC. This translates into CASSLQTGNFYNEQFF. The whole variable domain, remainder taken from reference TRBV7-2 and TRBJ2-1, is GAGVSQSPSNKVTEKGKDVELRCDPISGHTALYWYRQSLGQGLEFLIYFQGNSAPDKSGLPSDRFSAERTGGSVSTLTIQRTQQEDSAVYLCASSLQTGNFYNEQFFGPGTRLTVL.

The gene calls are TRBV19 and TRBJ1-3; weak D call: TRBD1 (6 bases). Germline assignment: CDR1 LNHDA and CDR2 SQIVND (reference sequence). Trimming shortened V by 4 bases and J by 2 bases, and 12 bases separated the two germline ends. CDR3 size: 15 residues. CDR3 bases: TGTGCCAGTAGTACGACAGGACGAACTGGAAACACCATATATTTT. Protein product: CASSTTGRTGNTIYF.

The chain joins TRBV28 to TRBJ2-7; 11 nucleotides agree with TRBD2. Germline V gene lookup returns CDR1 MDHEN and CDR2 SYDVKM. CDR3 size: 16 residues. V gave up 5 bases and J gave up 5 bases; unmatched junction bases: 11. For the CDR3, the DNA is TGTGCCAGCAGTCCCCCCAGACTAGCGGGACGAAACGAGCAGTACTTC. Translating it yields CASSPPRLAGRNEQYF.

V usage is TRBV6-5 and J usage is TRBJ1-1; possible D gene TRBD1, 5 bases. The length of the CDR3 is 13 residues. Germline assignment: CDR1 MNHEY and CDR2 SVGAGI. Trimming removed 0 bases at V and 8 bases at J, with 10 bases between. The CDR3 sequence: CASSYSRTLEAFF. DNA of the CDR3: TGTGCCAGCAGTTACTCGAGGACACTCGAAGCTTTCTTT.

The chain links TRBV28 to TRBJ2-7; 9 bases are shared with TRBD2. Germline assignment: CDR1 MDHEN and CDR2 SYDVKM. The CDR3 has 14 residues. V dropped 5 bases and J dropped 4; count of bases not matched to a gene: 6. CDR3 residues: CASSLVAGAYEQYF. CDR3 coding DNA: TGTGCCAGCAGTCTCGTAGCGGGGGCTTACGAGCAGTACTTC.

The chain employs TRBV7-8 and TRBJ2-1; D is possibly TRBD1 (6 bases). V shed 5 bases and J shed 7 bases, with 21 bases lying between them. The CDR3 extends over 16 amino acids. Germline-derived CDR1 and CDR2 are SGHVS and FQNEAQ. The CDR3 sequence: CASSTNRAPSRNEQFF. In DNA form, the CDR3 reads TGTGCCAGCAGCACCAACAGGGCTCCCTCTCGGAATGAGCAGTTCTTC. Drawing the rest from reference TRBV7-8 and TRBJ2-1, the complete variable domain is GAGVSQSPRYKVAKRGQDVALRCDPISGHVSLFWYQQALGQGPEFLTYFQNEAQLDKSGLPSDRFFAERPEGSVSTLKIQRTQQEDSAVYLCASSTNRAPSRNEQFFGPGTRLTVL.

The chain uses TRBV18 and TRBJ2-1, with 9 bases fitting TRBD2. The V segment lost 5 bases and the J segment 7 bases; nucleotides outside the gene matches: 9. Germline values: CDR1 KGHSH, CDR2 LQKENI. The CDR3 runs 15 residues. The CDR3 DNA reads as TGTGCCAGCTCATGGGGACTAGCCGGGTTAAATGAGCAGTTCTTC. It translates to CASSWGLAGLNEQFF.